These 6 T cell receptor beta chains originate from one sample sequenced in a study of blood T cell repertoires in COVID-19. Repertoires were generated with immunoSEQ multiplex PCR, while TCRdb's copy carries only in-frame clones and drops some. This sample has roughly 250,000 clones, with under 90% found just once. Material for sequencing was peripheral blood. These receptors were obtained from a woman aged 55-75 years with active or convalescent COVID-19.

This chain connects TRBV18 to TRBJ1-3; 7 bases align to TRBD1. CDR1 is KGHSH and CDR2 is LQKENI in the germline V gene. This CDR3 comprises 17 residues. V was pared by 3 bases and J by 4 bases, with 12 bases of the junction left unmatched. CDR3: CASSPFSNRGGGNTIYF. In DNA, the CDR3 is TGTGCCAGCTCACCGTTTTCAAACAGGGGAGGCGGAAACACCATATATTTT.

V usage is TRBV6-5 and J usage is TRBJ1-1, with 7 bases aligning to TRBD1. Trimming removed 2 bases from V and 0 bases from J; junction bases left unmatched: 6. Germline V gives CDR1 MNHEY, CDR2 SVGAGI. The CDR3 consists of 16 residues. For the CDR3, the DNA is TGTGCCAGCAGTTACCGGCGACAGGGACTGAACACTGAAGCTTTCTTT. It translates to CASSYRRQGLNTEAFF.

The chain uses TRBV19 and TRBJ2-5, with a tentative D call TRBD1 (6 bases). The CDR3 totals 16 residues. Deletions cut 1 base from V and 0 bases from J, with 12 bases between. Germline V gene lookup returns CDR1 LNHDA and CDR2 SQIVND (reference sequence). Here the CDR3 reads CASSIAGRGNQETQYF. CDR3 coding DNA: TGTGCCAGTAGTATAGCGGGCAGGGGAAACCAAGAGACCCAGTACTTC.

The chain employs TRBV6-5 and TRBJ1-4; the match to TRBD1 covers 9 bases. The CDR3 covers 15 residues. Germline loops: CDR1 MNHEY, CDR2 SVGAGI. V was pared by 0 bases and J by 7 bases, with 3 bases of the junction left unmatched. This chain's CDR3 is CASSYSGTGSEKLFF. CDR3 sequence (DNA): TGTGCCAGCAGTTACTCGGGGACAGGGAGTGAAAAACTGTTTTTT.

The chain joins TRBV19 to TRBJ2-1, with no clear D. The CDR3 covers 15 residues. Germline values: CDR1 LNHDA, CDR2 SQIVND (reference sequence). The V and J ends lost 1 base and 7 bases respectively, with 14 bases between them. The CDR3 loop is CASSIGMIRRNEQFF. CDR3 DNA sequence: TGTGCCAGTAGTATAGGAATGATTCGCAGGAATGAGCAGTTCTTC.

The CDR3 loop is CASRGRQGAYEQYF. The CDR3 DNA sequence: TGTGCCAGCAGGGGTCGACAGGGGGCCTACGAGCAGTACTTC. This chain joins TRBV28 and TRBJ2-7; 9 bases are a match to TRBD1. Germline V CDR1 and CDR2: MDHEN, SYDVKM. Unmatched junction bases numbered 5, after V lost 6 bases and J lost 2 bases. This CDR3 is 14 amino acids long.